This TCR beta chain was identified during a study of T-cell memory formation after mild COVID-19. For the study at large: In these data, TCR clusters were largely donor specific.

On this clonotype itself: The antigen remains undetermined.

Germline V gene data show CDR1 as SGHVS and CDR2 as FQNEAQ. Trimming took 5 bases from V and 3 from J; bases not matched to a gene: 5. The CDR3 spans 15 residues. Study observations and caveats: Detection of some responders pre-infection suggested pre-existing cross-reactive memory T cells participated. Among clones contracting day 15 to 85, CD4/CD8 was balanced, whereas later expanders leaned CD4+.

The 5'RACE method, run with constant-segment primers, produced TCR alpha and TCR beta cDNA libraries (carrying sample barcodes and UMIs). TCRdb recomputed calls from the 5' RACE reads with MiXCR, one row per CDR3 protein. In the table there are under 200,000 distinct CDR3 sequences, 11% of which are singletons. The clonotype comes from a man between 18 and 29 years old who had mild COVID-19 (a few samples of this study predate the infection). Cell type and time point are not known. The V and J genes are TRBV7-8 and TRBJ1-5; TRBD1 matches 9 bases. Sequenced: PBMCs or a T cell subset sorted from them (not recorded which). This CDR3 reads CASSPWTGVNQPQHF. DNA of the CDR3: TGTGCCAGCAGCCCCTGGACAGGGGTCAATCAGCCCCAGCATTTT. Filled out from reference TRBV7-8 and TRBJ1-5, the complete variable domain reads GAGVSQSPRYKVAKRGQDVALRCDPISGHVSLFWYQQALGQGPEFLTYFQNEAQLDKSGLPSDRFFAERPEGSVSTLKIQRTQQEDSAVYLCASSPWTGVNQPQHFGDGTRLSIL.